Following are 27 T cell receptor beta chains from one sample sequenced in a study of T-cell reconstitution after alpha-beta-depleted transplantation in children (dated by TCRdb to the mid-2010s). Libraries came from PCR. These reads were obtained on an Illumina HiSeq 2500. TCR libraries were prepared with molecular barcoding, using unique molecular identifiers to normalize TCRbeta repertoire quantification. In TCRdb, the public reads were trimmed at Q25 with fastp and aligned with MiXCR, with productive beta chains retained. Rows merge per CDR3 protein into single entries with the most common DNA and genes. Counted in this sample were some 600,000 distinct CDR3 sequences; 16% of them appeared once. The top ten clones comprise around 0.96% of the sample. Material: PBMCs from the stem cell graft donor, obtained from the stem cell graft. These receptor sequences come from a human donor who donated a stem cell graft to a child with acute myeloid leukemia.

In its sample, this clonotype was seen many times. This chain connects TRBV6-6 to TRBJ2-5; D is undetermined. With 0 bases removed from V and 4 bases from J, the gap between germline ends came to 3 bases. Germline values: CDR1 MNHNY, CDR2 SVGAGI (reference sequence). CDR3 length equals 12 residues. The CDR3 DNA follows: TGTGCCAGCAGTTACTCACGAGAGACCCAGTACTTC. It translates to CASSYSRETQYF.

This clonotype occurred many times. V and J are TRBV4-2 and TRBJ2-1; tentatively, D is TRBD1 or TRBD2 (6 bases each). CDR3 size: 15 residues. CDR1 is LGHNA, CDR2 YNFKEQ, per germline. V was cut by 1 base and J by 9 bases, with 16 bases left in between. Written as DNA, the CDR3 is TGTGCCAGCAGCCAAGGGGATACGGGGGCGGGTGAGCAGTTCTTC. As protein: CASSQGDTGAGEQFF.

This clonotype turned up a few times. The chain links TRBV5-6 to TRBJ2-3, with 8 bases that match TRBD2. The CDR3 extends over 15 amino acids. The J segment lost 8 bases and the V segment lost 1 base, leaving 9 bases of the junction unmatched. CDR1 and CDR2 from the germline V gene are SGHDT and YYEEEE. This chain's CDR3 is CASSLWGLAGITQYF. The CDR3, as DNA: TGTGCCAGCAGCTTGTGGGGGCTAGCGGGTATTACGCAGTATTTT. Full variable domain (rest looked up from reference TRBV5-6 and TRBJ2-3): DAGVTQSPTHLIKTRGQQVTLRCSPKSGHDTVSWYQQALGQGPQFIFQYYEEEERQRGNFPDRFSGHQFPNYSSELNVNALLLGDSALYLCASSLWGLAGITQYFGPGTRLTVL.

The sample holds many counts of this clonotype. The chain employs TRBV29-1 and TRBJ1-2, with unresolved D. This CDR3 region has 12 residues. Trimming took off 7 bases at V and 4 bases at J, with 13 bases between the two ends. Germline-derived CDR1 and CDR2 are SQVTM and ANQGSEA. CDR3 nucleotides: TGCAGCGCCGAGAGGGAACTCTATGGCTACACCTTC. It translates to CSAERELYGYTF.

This clonotype was observed a few times. The chain combines TRBV5-1 with TRBJ1-2; 7 positions match TRBD1. Losses at the gene ends were 0 bases for V and 4 bases for J; bases not matched to a gene: 3. Looked up from germline, CDR1 is SGHRS and CDR2 is YFSETQ. This CDR3 is built from 14 residues. CDR3 in DNA: TGCGCCAGCAGCTTGGAAGGGGGCGGCTATGGCTACACCTTC. Its protein product is CASSLEGGGYGYTF.

As for this clonotype: A much larger clone lies a single base off, so this may be a read error. The rearrangement links TRBV6-5 to TRBJ1-6; 7 nucleotides align to TRBD1. CDR3 length: 14 amino acids. Germline V gene data show CDR1 as MNHEY and CDR2 as SVGAGI. The chain's CDR3 is CPSSYLNRGQPLHF. In nucleotides, the CDR3 is TGTCCCAGCAGTTACCTTAACAGGGGACAGCCCCTCCACTTT.

V is TRBV6-1 and J is TRBJ2-5, with TRBD2 identical over 7 bases. The CDR3 covers 15 residues. Per the germline V gene, CDR1 is MNHNS and CDR2 is SASEGT. Unmatched junction bases numbered 11, after V lost 5 bases and J lost 5 bases. The CDR3 nucleotides are TGTGCCAGCAGTCGGACTAGGGGACGCTTGGAGACCCAGTACTTC. Translating it yields CASSRTRGRLETQYF.

This clonotype was counted a few times. The rearrangement uses TRBV2 and TRBJ2-5; D gene uncertain. In germline, CDR1 is SNHLY, CDR2 FYNNEI. The CDR3 totals 12 residues. V was pared by 7 bases and J by 2 bases, with 8 bases between. Here the CDR3 DNA reads TGTGCCAGCATAGGCCCGCAAGAGACCCAGTACTTC. It translates to CASIGPQETQYF.

This clonotype was observed many times. The chain joins TRBV12-3 or TRBV12-4 to TRBJ2-1; either TRBD1 or TRBD2 may supply D (5 bases each). This CDR3 is built from 13 residues. Trimming stripped 5 bases from V and 7 bases from J, with 12 bases between. The CDR3 here is CASSLLGENEQFF. In DNA, the CDR3 is TGTGCCAGCAGTCTTCTAGGGGAGAATGAGCAGTTCTTC.

This clonotype has just a few counts. The rearrangement uses TRBV12-3 or TRBV12-4 and TRBJ1-3, with D perhaps matching TRBD1 (5 bases). The CDR3 spans 12 residues. V shed 3 bases and J shed 11 bases, with 11 bases lying between them. The CDR3 sequence: CASSFARGAIYF. The CDR3 bases are TGTGCCAGCAGTTTCGCCCGGGGCGCCATATATTTT.

The chain links TRBV20-1 to TRBJ2-1, with D unclear. V was clipped by 3 bases and J by 9 bases, with 12 bases between them. Germline loops: CDR1 DFQATT, CDR2 SNEGSKA (reference sequence). CDR3 size: 12 residues. The CDR3 DNA is TGCAGTGCTAGCCAGAATTGGAGTGAGCAGTTCTTC. Translated, it gives CSASQNWSEQFF.

The table lists this clonotype with many counts. The junction and the germline gene differ at one end; a read error may be behind it. The chain uses TRBV12-3 or TRBV12-4 and TRBJ2-1, with D possibly called TRBD1 or TRBD2 (5 bases each). There are 20 residues in the CDR3. CDR3 bases: TGTGCCAGCAGAGAACGGACGGGACCCCTTTACGCCGCCTCTTACATTGAGCAGTTCTTC. Residues: CASRERTGPLYAASYIEQFF.

At least ten counts were recorded for this clonotype. CDR3 coding DNA: TGTGCCAGCAGTTACCTAAACGGGGCTGAAGCTTTCTTT. Translating gives CASSYLNGAEAFF. J is TRBJ1-1 and V is TRBV6-2 or TRBV6-3, with unresolved D. The germline V gene encodes CDR1 MNHEY and CDR2 SVGEGT. The CDR3 runs 13 residues. V was pared by 2 bases and J by 6 bases, with 10 bases between.

This chain links TRBV28 with TRBJ2-7; TRBD2 is a possible D gene (5 bases). Germline loops: CDR1 MDHEN, CDR2 SYDVKM. Trimming shortened V by 8 bases and J by 1 base, and 15 bases separated the two germline ends. CDR3 size: 14 residues. This CDR3 is CASSAFEGSYEQYV. The CDR3 coding sequence is TGTGCCAGCTCCGCTTTCGAGGGATCCTACGAGCAGTACGTC.

Turning to this clonotype: A read error may explain this, as a much larger clone is one base away. The V gene is TRBV6-5, the J gene TRBJ2-3, with no clear D. The CDR3 runs to 14 residues. The V gene's germline CDR1 is MNHEY and CDR2 SVGAGI. CDR3 DNA: TGTGCCAGCGGTTACTCGACCAGAGTGCCTACGCAGTATTTT. This translates into CASGYSTRVPTQYF.

For this clonotype: Relative to the germline gene, one junction end is altered; a read error may explain this. The chain uses TRBV5-1 and TRBJ1-1; possible D gene TRBD1, 5 bases. The CDR3 is 14 residues long. CDR1 and CDR2 from the germline V gene are SGHRS and YFSETQ. The CDR3 DNA follows: TGCGCCATCAGCCCGAATACAGGGAACACTGAAGCTTTCTTT. The encoded protein is CAISPNTGNTEAFF.

This clonotype has ten or more counts. The chain combines TRBV12-3 or TRBV12-4 with TRBJ1-2; 8 positions match TRBD1. The J segment lost 2 bases and the V segment lost 5 bases, leaving 7 bases of the junction unmatched. CDR3 length: 15 residues. The CDR3 sequence is CASSQDRGVNYGYTF. CDR3 in DNA: TGTGCCAGCAGTCAAGACAGGGGAGTAAACTATGGCTACACCTTC.

This clonotype turned up a few times. V gene TRBV29-1 combines with J gene TRBJ2-5, with D tentatively TRBD2 (5 bases). Between the trimmed V and J ends, which lost 4 bases and 2 bases, there was a span of 8 bases. The CDR3 is made up of 12 amino acids. From germline, CDR1 is SQVTM and CDR2 ANQGSEA. Here the CDR3 DNA reads TGCAGCGTTGTAGCGAGTCAAGAGACCCAGTACTTC. It encodes CSVVASQETQYF.

The V gene is TRBV12-3 or TRBV12-4, the J gene TRBJ2-7; 9 bases are a match to TRBD1. Losses at the gene ends were 5 bases for V and 3 bases for J; bases not matched to a gene: 5. This CDR3 has 14 residues. The CDR3 region is CASSMGQGDYEQYF. The DNA for the CDR3 is TGTGCCAGCAGTATGGGACAGGGAGACTACGAGCAGTACTTC.

This clonotype was counted between two and nine times. The chain couples TRBV5-1 to TRBJ1-5; 8 nucleotides agree with TRBD1. The V gene end was trimmed by 4 bases and the J gene end by 4 bases; junction bases not matched to a gene: 7. CDR3 size: 15 residues. Germline V gene data show CDR1 as SGHRS and CDR2 as YFSETQ. This CDR3 reads CASSPGTGHNQPQHF. CDR3 coding DNA: TGCGCCAGCAGCCCGGGGACAGGCCATAATCAGCCCCAGCATTTT.

The genes are TRBV7-9 and TRBJ1-2; 8 bases agree with TRBD1. The trim removed 8 bases at V and 6 bases at J, leaving 5 bases unmatched. CDR1 SEHNR and CDR2 FQNEAQ come from the germline V gene (reference sequence). This CDR3 comprises 12 residues. This CDR3 is CASLRGLDGYTF. The CDR3 coding sequence is TGTGCCAGCCTCAGGGGGCTTGATGGCTACACCTTC.

This clonotype was seen only once. The junction differs from germline at one of its ends, possibly a read error. V gene TRBV24-1 combines with J gene TRBJ2-1; possibly TRBD2 for D (6 bases). Germline lookup yields CDR1 KGHDR and CDR2 SFDVKD. The CDR3 is made up of 13 amino acids. Here the CDR3 DNA reads TGTGCCGCCAGTGATTTTGGGGGGAGACCTCAGTTCTTC. As protein: CAASDFGGRPQFF.

The V call is TRBV10-3, the J call TRBJ2-1; the D gene could be TRBD1 or TRBD2 (5 bases each). CDR1 ENHRY and CDR2 SYGVKD come from the germline V gene. V was clipped by 0 bases and J by 6 bases, with 9 bases between them. This CDR3 has 14 residues. DNA of the CDR3: TGTGCCATCAGTGAGTCTTGGGGGACCAATGAGCAGTTCTTC. Protein sequence: CAISESWGTNEQFF.

This clonotype was detected ten times or more. The chain couples TRBV20-1 to TRBJ2-3; tentatively, D is TRBD2 (6 bases). In germline, CDR1 is DFQATT, CDR2 SNEGSKA (reference sequence). The V end was cut by 6 bases, the J end by 1 base, with 14 bases between. This CDR3 region has 14 residues. CDR3 loop: CSALPGTRTDTQYF. CDR3 bases: TGCAGTGCGCTCCCCGGGACTCGCACAGATACGCAGTATTTT.

This clonotype was seen only a few times. The chain uses TRBV12-3 or TRBV12-4 and TRBJ1-4; 7 bases map to TRBD1. CDR3 length: 12 residues. Trimming at V came to 7 bases and at J to 10 bases, leaving 6 bases not matched to a gene. CDR3 DNA: TGTGCCAGCAACAGACAGGGAGGAAAACTGTTTTTT. Encoded protein: CASNRQGGKLFF.

The V and J genes are TRBV4-2 and TRBJ1-1; no clear D gene. Germline V gene lookup returns CDR1 LGHNA and CDR2 YNFKEQ. V lost 0 bases and J lost 10, with 15 bases in between. This CDR3 is 14 amino acids long. In nucleotides, the CDR3 is TGTGCCAGCAGCCAAGAGGAGAGACAACGGCGAGCTTTCTTT. Encoded protein: CASSQEERQRRAFF.

In this sample, this clonotype turned up many times. CDR3 DNA sequence: TGCAGCGGGGCCGGGACAGTAACCGGGGAGCTGTTTTTT. This codes for CSGAGTVTGELFF. The chain has TRBV29-1 and TRBJ2-2; 7 positions match TRBD1. The V gene end was trimmed by 7 bases and the J gene end by 5 bases; junction bases not matched to a gene: 7. The CDR3 loop spans 13 amino acids. Germline CDR1 and CDR2: SQVTM and ANQGSEA.